The source of this TCR beta chain is a study of T cell responses to AZD1222 COVID-19 vaccine. Here immunoSEQ multiplex PCR was the method, and the copy in TCRdb shows in-frame clones only, minus some. The sample has about 100,000 clones, approximately 88% seen once. This TCR came from an adult in good health. Here the sequenced sample was peripheral blood, taken on day 0 of AZD1222 vaccination.

CDR3 loop: CASSLGAVYGYTF. The CDR3 nucleotides are TGCGCCAGCAGCTTGGGGGCAGTTTATGGCTACACCTTC. The chain recombines TRBV5-1 with TRBJ1-2; unclear D gene. CDR3 length: 13 amino acids. Germline CDR1 is SGHRS and CDR2 is YFSETQ. The V end was cut by 0 bases, the J end by 5 bases, with 8 bases between.